This T cell receptor beta chain is from a study of vaccination and CD4 T cells after COVID-19. For the study at large: Overlapping peptides of the spike proteins of SARS-CoV-2, HCoV-NL63, HCoV-OC43 and HCoV-229E were used for cell stimulation. Cultures that served as controls received a CEFX pool, an HIV-1 Nef pool, or no peptide.

Regarding treatment: 10-day PBMC culture with coronavirus spike peptide pools or control peptides (ViraFEST assay). Cultured CD4+ T-cell DNA underwent Oncomine TCR Beta short-read sequencing. Genomic DNA was taken out of cultured CD4+ T cells by extraction. In TCRdb, the PCR reads were re-called with MiXCR into one record per CDR3 protein. The table has about 18,000 distinct CDR3 sequences, about 50% seen once. As regards this clonotype: The antigen is unknown.

The sequence was collected from a human donor who had recovered from COVID-19. The sequences come from CD4+ T cells from blood, cultured in vitro, collected before SARS-CoV-2 vaccination.

CDR3 sequence reads: CASSLTSSNQPQHF. DNA of the CDR3: TGTGCCAGCAGTTTAACCAGTAGCAATCAGCCCCAGCATTTT. The V and J genes are TRBV28 and TRBJ1-5; D uncertain. CDR3 length: 14 amino acids. CDR1 MDHEN and CDR2 SYDVKM come from the germline V gene. Trimming cost V 2 bases and J 0 bases, with 5 bases left between them.